These T cell receptor beta chains were read from a single sample in a study of shared clonotypes between healthy human individuals. The repertoire was sequenced with immunoSEQ multiplex PCR; TCRdb's copy has only in-frame clones and lacks some. The sample yields about 2,100,000 clones, under 95% seen once. Material: naive CD8+ T cells from PBMCs. The receptor source for this set is a man aged 18 to 29 in good health. Some clones in this sample may be carry-over from other donors' samples. Each CDR3 is given with its conserved first and last residue. A D gene is named only where the DNA matches it firmly. Only part of the rows carry a size: once, few, many, or a class if the clone is expanded.

TRBD1	-	TRBJ1-5	TRBV2	CASSGSTGGIGQPQHF	TGTGCCAGCAGTGGTTCGACAGGGGGCATAGGTCAGCCCCAGCATTTT
TRBD1	-	TRBJ1-1	TRBV19	CASSSTGANTEAFF	TGTGCCAGTAGTTCTACAGGGGCGAACACTGAAGCTTTCTTT
TRBD1	few	TRBJ1-1	TRBV13	CASSLRTGGSNTEAFF	TGTGCCAGCAGCTTGCGGACAGGGGGATCGAACACTGAAGCTTTCTTT
TRBD2	-	TRBJ2-1	TRBV5-8	CASSIGGNEQFF	TGTGCCAGCAGCATCGGGGGGAATGAGCAGTTCTTC
-	-	TRBJ2-1	TRBV2	CASTHSYNEQFF	TGTGCCAGCACACACTCCTACAATGAGCAGTTCTTC
-	-	TRBJ2-5	TRBV25-1	CASRGPWETQYF	TGTGCCAGCAGAGGGCCCTGGGAGACCCAGTACTTC
TRBD2	-	TRBJ2-1	TRBV7-9	CASSQGLADNEQFF	TGTGCCAGCAGCCAGGGACTAGCGGACAATGAGCAGTTCTTC
TRBD1	-	TRBJ2-7	TRBV28	CASSPPTRTGKYEQYF	TGTGCCAGCAGTCCCCCGACCAGGACAGGGAAGTACGAGCAGTACTTC
-	-	TRBJ1-2	TRBV4-3	CASSQEIGRDTGGYTF	TGCGCCAGCAGCCAAGAGATTGGCCGGGACACGGGCGGCTACACCTTC
-	-	TRBJ2-7	TRBV27	CASYGGRYEQYF	TGTGCCAGTTACGGGGGCAGGTACGAGCAGTACTTC
-	few	TRBJ1-2	TRBV19	CASTPWGASGYTF	TGTGCCAGTACCCCTTGGGGGGCAAGCGGCTACACCTTC
-	-	TRBJ2-3	TRBV27	CASRDGYLSDTQYF	TGTGCCAGCAGAGACGGTTATCTCTCAGATACGCAGTATTTT
TRBD1	-	TRBJ1-1	TRBV6-5	CASSYHDRARAFF	TGTGCCAGCAGTTACCATGACAGGGCTCGAGCTTTCTTT
-	-	TRBJ2-3	TRBV28	CASSFSRSTDTQYF	TGTGCCAGCAGTTTTTCCAGAAGCACAGATACGCAGTATTTT
-	-	TRBJ2-7	TRBV7-2	CASSLLASEDEQYF	TGTGCCAGCAGCTTACTAGCGAGTGAGGACGAGCAGTACTTC
-	-	TRBJ1-1	TRBV5-1	CASSLGQLMNTEAFF	TGCGCCAGCAGCCTAGGACAGCTCATGAACACTGAAGCTTTCTTT
TRBD1	-	TRBJ1-1	TRBV28	CASSELPGQKNEAFF	TGTGCCAGCAGCGAGCTACCGGGACAGAAAAATGAAGCTTTCTTT
-	-	TRBJ2-3	TRBV27	CASSFMASPAPTDTQYF	TGTGCCAGCAGTTTTATGGCTAGCCCAGCCCCCACAGATACGCAGTATTTT
-	-	TRBJ1-5	TRBV7-9	CASSLLGGLDQPQHF	TGTGCCAGCAGCTTATTGGGGGGGCTGGATCAGCCCCAGCATTTT
-	-	TRBJ2-4	TRBV7-2	CASSLARPLGDIQYF	TGTGCCAGCAGCTTAGCGAGGCCTTTAGGGGACATTCAGTACTTC
-	once	TRBJ1-5	TRBV7-9	CASSLDRNSNQPQHF	TGTGCCAGCAGCTTAGACAGGAATAGCAATCAGCCCCAGCATTTT
TRBD1	-	TRBJ2-5	TRBV6-4	CASSEDDRGPFRPDQETQYF	TGTGCCAGCAGTGAAGATGACAGGGGCCCCTTTAGACCCGACCAAGAGACCCAGTACTTC
-	-	TRBJ2-2	TRBV10-3	CAISDHRAGELFF	TGTGCCATCAGTGATCACAGGGCCGGGGAGCTGTTTTTT
-	once	TRBJ2-7	TRBV7-9	CASSSSSSYEQYF	TGTGCCAGCAGCTCGTCCTCATCCTACGAGCAGTACTTC
TRBD2	-	TRBJ2-7	TRBV6-1	CASSDPEGGRYEQYF	TGTGCCAGCAGTGACCCAGAGGGCGGGAGGTACGAGCAGTACTTC
-	-	TRBJ2-7	TRBV7-8	CASSTRQEYYEQYF	TGTGCCAGCAGCACCAGACAGGAATACTACGAGCAGTACTTC
-	-	TRBJ1-1	TRBV29-1	CSVEGDLQPSRENTEAFF	TGCAGCGTTGAAGGAGACCTTCAGCCTTCCAGGGAAAACACTGAAGCTTTCTTT
-	-	TRBJ2-6	TRBV7-6	CASTSPGANVLTF	TGTGCCAGCACCTCCCCTGGGGCCAACGTCCTGACTTTC
-	-	TRBJ2-1	TRBV18	CASSPPMGPNEQFF	TGTGCCAGCTCACCACCGATGGGGCCCAATGAGCAGTTCTTC